Presented here are 14 T cell receptor beta chains from one specimen sequenced in a study of CD4 and CD8 cells across lung adenocarcinoma regions. A single record per CDR3 protein comes from TCRdb applying MiXCR to the PCR reads. The top ten hold 29% of the sample, which has 9,500 to 15,000 distinct CDR3 sequences, about half seen once. Input material: CD8+ T cells from the margin of a lung tumor. These receptors were collected from a male donor with lung adenocarcinoma. The CD4 and CD8 labels of this study may be unreliable.

Within the sample, this clonotype is medium-sized. This chain links TRBV7-2 with TRBJ2-7; TRBD2 is a possible D gene (6 bases). In germline, CDR1 is SGHTA, CDR2 FQGNSA. The V end was cut by 4 bases, the J end by 2 bases, with 18 bases between. The CDR3 totals 16 residues. This CDR3 reads CASSSPLLAPTYEQYF. As DNA, the CDR3 is TGTGCCAGCAGCTCCCCTTTGCTAGCGCCGACCTACGAGCAGTACTTC.

The CDR3 bases are TGTGCCAGCAGTGACAGGTACTATGGCTACACCTTC. The encoded protein is CASSDRYYGYTF. This chain joins TRBV6-1 and TRBJ1-2; D unresolved. The CDR3 is 12 residues long. Trimming pared 3 bases from V and 3 bases from J, leaving 5 bases between. From germline, CDR1 is MNHNS and CDR2 SASEGT.

V and J are TRBV12-3 or TRBV12-4 and TRBJ2-2, with TRBD1 matching 10 bases. CDR3 length equals 15 residues. V lost 7 bases and J lost 4; bases outside the gene matches: 6. The DNA for the CDR3 is TGTGCCAGCACTAAGACAGGGGGCGGCACCGGGGAGCTGTTTTTT. Protein: CASTKTGGGTGELFF.

Of note for this clonotype: One end of the junction does not line up with germline, which may come from a read error. The chain combines TRBV6-1 with TRBJ2-1; possibly TRBD2 for D (5 bases). The CDR3 runs 14 residues. CDR1 and CDR2 (germline): MNHNS, SASEGT. The CDR3 coding sequence is TGTGCGAGCAGGCAGAGTGGAGGCACAGATGAGCAGTTCTTT. This sequence encodes CASRQSGGTDEQFF.

CDR3 in DNA: TGTGCATTTAACGGAGGGATGGGCACAGATACGCAGTATTTT. Encoded protein: CAFNGGMGTDTQYF. This chain connects TRBV6-1 to TRBJ2-3; TRBD2 is a possible D gene (6 bases). Per germline, CDR1 MNHNS and CDR2 SASEGT. This CDR3 has 14 amino acids.

The chain recombines TRBV12-3 or TRBV12-4 with TRBJ2-5; 11 bases fit TRBD2. The CDR3 spans 14 residues. J lost 11 bases, V lost 7 bases, and 12 bases had no gene match. The CDR3 DNA is TGTGCCAGCACGGGACTAGCGGTTTACAATGAGCAGTACTTC. Its protein is CASTGLAVYNEQYF.

This clonotype was found many times. This chain uses TRBV12-3 or TRBV12-4 with TRBJ2-7; no firm D call. Between the trimmed V and J ends, which lost 5 bases and 1 base, there was a span of 6 bases. CDR3 size: 12 residues. CDR3 region: CASSGTSYEQYF. CDR3 nucleotides: TGTGCCAGCAGTGGCACGTCCTACGAGCAGTACTTC.

Only one count was recorded for this clonotype. The junction differs from germline at one of its ends, possibly a read error. The V call is TRBV6-1, the J call TRBJ2-1; 7 nucleotides match TRBD2. The CDR3 extends over 17 amino acids. Germline V gene data show CDR1 as MNHNS and CDR2 as SASEGT. DNA for the CDR3: TGTGCCAGCAGACAAGGGCTAGCGGCTGCTCGTTACAATGAGCAGTATTTC. It yields the protein CASRQGLAAARYNEQYF.

The V gene is TRBV6-1, the J gene TRBJ1-4; TRBD1 might be the D (5 bases). This CDR3 has 13 residues. V lost 8 bases and J 8 bases, leaving 15 bases between the germline ends. Germline CDR1 reads MNHNS; CDR2 reads SASEGT. CDR3 sequence: CASGTQGKEKLFF. In nucleotides, the CDR3 is TGTGCCAGCGGTACGCAGGGAAAGGAAAAACTGTTTTTT.

This clonotype is judged medium-sized. The gene calls are TRBV11-3 and TRBJ2-5; TRBD1 matches 9 bases. The germline CDR1 and CDR2 sequences are SGHNT and YENEEA. The CDR3 has 16 residues. V gave up 1 base and J gave up 1 base; unmatched junction bases: 4. CDR3: CASSLGPTGGQETQYF. The CDR3 DNA is TGTGCCAGCAGCTTAGGGCCGACAGGGGGCCAAGAGACCCAGTACTTC.

This chain links TRBV14 with TRBJ2-3, with 7 bases that match TRBD2. The germline gives CDR1 SGHDN, CDR2 FVKESK. CDR3 length equals 14 residues. V lost 4 bases, J lost 3 bases, and 4 bases stayed unmatched. The DNA for the CDR3 is TGTGCCAGCAGCCGGCGGGAGTGGACAGATACGCAGTATTTT. Amino acid sequence: CASSRREWTDTQYF.

With regard to this clonotype: A clone one base away is much larger, so this may be a read error. The rearrangement joins TRBV7-8 to TRBJ2-1, with 7 bases identical to TRBD1. Germline CDR1 reads SGHVS; CDR2 reads FQNEAQ. The CDR3 sequence is 15 residues long. With 1 base clipped from V and 10 bases from J, the junction kept 10 bases outside the gene matches. The CDR3 sequence: CASSLDGRGRYEQFF. The DNA of the CDR3 is TGTGCCAGCAGCTTAGATGGAAGGGGGCGCTACGAGCAGTTCTTC.

This clonotype was found a few times. The CDR3 is CASSLVGDSPLHF. CDR3 in DNA: TGTGCCAGCAGTTTAGTTGGGGATTCACCCCTCCACTTT. The chain is built from TRBV12-3 or TRBV12-4 and TRBJ1-6; no clear D. The CDR3 runs 13 residues. Between the trimmed V and J ends, which lost 1 base and 8 bases, there was a span of 6 bases.

This clonotype was seen repeatedly, ten times or more. Given a much more abundant clone one base away, this may be a read error. This chain uses TRBV27 with TRBJ2-1, with D possibly being TRBD1 (6 bases). TRBJ2-7 explains the end of the DNA better; the J call may be wrong. Germline CDR1 MNHEY, CDR2 SMNVEV (reference sequence). The CDR3 has 15 residues. CDR3 sequence reads: CASMVSRGGLNEQYF. CDR3 DNA: TGTGCCAGCATGGTCTCCAGGGGTGGTCTCAATGAGCAGTACTTC.